Presented here are 28 T cell receptor beta chains from one specimen sequenced in a study of cytomegalovirus exposure and HLA in healthy donors. 60 Vbeta and 13 Jbeta primers were used in PCR. Assay used: immunoSEQ multiplex PCR; TCRdb lists only in-frame clones, some missing. The sample lists about 150,000 clones; around three quarters were seen once. The material sequenced was PBMCs. The receptors stem from a man younger than 40 in good health.

This clone appeared a few times. The chain couples TRBV14 to TRBJ2-6; D unresolved. Trimming took 5 bases from V and 0 from J, leaving 14 bases between them. Germline loops: CDR1 SGHDN, CDR2 FVKESK. The CDR3 sequence is 17 residues long. The CDR3, as DNA: TGTGCCAGCAGCTCTCCTAGGATGAGCTCTGGGGCCAACGTCCTGACTTTC. Translated: CASSSPRMSSGANVLTF.

The V and J genes are TRBV30 and TRBJ2-5; 11 bases are a match to TRBD1. The CDR3 contains 14 residues. V was pared by 4 bases and J by 2 bases, with 3 bases of the junction left unmatched. CDR1 and CDR2 (germline): GTSNPN, SVGIG (reference sequence). In nucleotides, the CDR3 is TGTGCCTGGAACCGGGACAGGGGGCAAGAGACCCAGTACTTC. Translated, it gives CAWNRDRGQETQYF.

J is TRBJ2-7 and V is TRBV7-9, with 11 bases identical to TRBD2. Germline V gene sequence: CDR1 SEHNR, CDR2 FQNEAQ (reference sequence). The CDR3 runs 13 residues. CDR3 amino acids: CSGGTSGSYEQYF. In nucleotides, the CDR3 is TGTTCTGGGGGGACTAGCGGTTCCTACGAGCAGTACTTC. Variable domain in full (rest from reference TRBV7-9 and TRBJ2-7): DTGVSQNPRHKITKRGQNVTFRCDPISEHNRLYWYRQTLGQGPEFLTYFQNEAQLEKSRLLSDRFSAERPKGSFSTLEIQRTEQGDSAMYLCSGGTSGSYEQYFGPGTRLTVT.

This clone has only one observation. A junction boundary mismatches the germline segment, possibly from a read error. The chain employs TRBV5-8 and TRBJ1-1, with unresolved D. This CDR3 is built from 14 residues. Germline CDR1 and CDR2: SGHTS and YDEGEE. CDR3 residues: CASSLEGANTEVFF. CDR3 in DNA: TGTGCCAGCAGCTTGGAAGGAGCGAACACTGAAGTTTTCTTT.

This chain joins TRBV5-1 and TRBJ2-1, with 9 bases matching TRBD2. The V and J ends lost 0 bases and 3 bases, in that order; junction bases with no gene match: 4. CDR3 length: 16 residues. CDR1 is SGHRS and CDR2 is YFSETQ in the germline V gene. The CDR3 sequence: CASSLGLAVVYNEQFF. The CDR3 nucleotides read TGCGCCAGCAGCTTGGGACTAGCGGTTGTCTACAATGAGCAGTTCTTC.

The rearrangement uses TRBV18 and TRBJ1-1; maybe TRBD1 (5 bases). Germline V gene sequence: CDR1 KGHSH, CDR2 LQKENI. The CDR3 contains 13 residues. The V end lost 6 bases, the J end lost 1 base, and 9 bases lay between the germline ends. The DNA for the CDR3 is TGTGCCAGCTCCCTAGGACAGAACACTGAAGCTTTCTTT. Protein: CASSLGQNTEAFF.

This rearrangement joins TRBV27 to TRBJ2-1; TRBD2 matches 8 bases. Germline V gene sequence: CDR1 MNHEY, CDR2 SMNVEV (reference sequence). The length of the CDR3 is 13 residues. Trimming removed 7 bases from V and 4 bases from J; junction bases left unmatched: 3. The CDR3 DNA sequence: TGTGCCAGCACTCGGGAGGGGTACAATGAGCAGTTCTTC. It encodes CASTREGYNEQFF.

This sequence joins TRBV6-5 and TRBJ2-1; 8 nucleotides align to TRBD1. The length of the CDR3 is 15 residues. Germline V gene data show CDR1 as MNHEY and CDR2 as SVGAGI. Unmatched junction bases numbered 8, after V lost 6 bases and J lost 4 bases. CDR3 bases: TGTGCCAGCAGATCCGACAGGGGTGGGTACAATGAGCAGTTCTTC. It codes for CASRSDRGGYNEQFF.

J is TRBJ2-7 and V is TRBV28; maybe TRBD1 (6 bases). The CDR3 consists of 14 residues. Trimming shortened V by 2 bases and J by 3 bases, and 11 bases separated the two germline ends. Germline loops: CDR1 MDHEN, CDR2 SYDVKM. This CDR3 is CASSLPGTLYEQYF. The CDR3 DNA follows: TGTGCCAGCAGTTTACCCGGGACACTCTACGAGCAGTACTTC.

This chain links TRBV7-2 with TRBJ2-7; 8 nucleotides line up with TRBD1. Germline assignment: CDR1 SGHTA and CDR2 FQGNSA. The CDR3 covers 15 residues. The ends lost 3 bases at V and 3 bases at J; junction bases unmatched: 7. The CDR3, as DNA: TGTGCCAGCAGCTTGACCGGGACAGGAAGCTACGAGCAGTACTTC. Amino acids: CASSLTGTGSYEQYF.

J is TRBJ2-3 and V is TRBV7-8; 8 bases map to TRBD2. Germline values: CDR1 SGHVS, CDR2 FQNEAQ. The CDR3 consists of 15 residues. V gave up 1 base and J gave up 5 bases; unmatched junction bases: 5. The CDR3 sequence: CASSLVKAGVDTQYF. In DNA form, the CDR3 reads TGTGCCAGCAGCTTAGTTAAAGCGGGAGTAGATACGCAGTATTTT.

Concerning this clone itself: Other DNA sequences in the same sample also yield this CDR3. The chain links TRBV30 to TRBJ1-6; 8 positions match TRBD1. The V segment lost 1 base and the J segment 5 bases; nucleotides outside the gene matches: 4. Per germline, CDR1 GTSNPN and CDR2 SVGIG (reference sequence). The CDR3 runs to 15 residues. CDR3 residues: CAWSDRGQDNSPLHF. The CDR3 DNA reads as TGTGCCTGGAGTGACCGGGGACAGGATAATTCACCCCTCCACTTT.

The chain uses TRBV25-1 and TRBJ2-7; TRBD1 is a possible D gene (5 bases). V was trimmed by 1 base and J by 6 bases, leaving 7 bases between them. Germline values: CDR1 MGHDK, CDR2 SYGVNS. The CDR3 is 12 residues long. CDR3 in amino acids: CASSEWGSEQYF. The CDR3 DNA follows: TGTGCCAGCAGTGAATGGGGCAGCGAGCAGTACTTC.

The rearrangement links TRBV28 to TRBJ1-2; D uncertain. V gave up 5 bases and J gave up 2 bases, with 15 bases separating them. CDR3 length: 15 amino acids. Per germline, CDR1 MDHEN and CDR2 SYDVKM. CDR3 DNA: TGTGCCAGCAGTGCCCTCGAGGGATCAAACTATGGCTACACCTTC. Translation: CASSALEGSNYGYTF.

The V gene is TRBV28, the J gene TRBJ2-7; perhaps TRBD2 as D (5 bases). Deletions cut 5 bases from V and 3 bases from J, with 11 bases between. Looked up from germline, CDR1 is MDHEN and CDR2 is SYDVKM. The CDR3 is 13 amino acids. Written as DNA, the CDR3 is TGTGCCAGCAGTCTTGCAGGACTCTACGAGCAGTACTTC. The encoded protein is CASSLAGLYEQYF.

This sequence joins TRBV19 and TRBJ2-1; 7 positions match TRBD2. This CDR3 spans 14 amino acids. The J segment lost 4 bases and the V segment lost 6 bases, leaving 6 bases of the junction unmatched. Per germline, CDR1 LNHDA and CDR2 SQIVND (reference sequence). The CDR3 nucleotides read TGTGCCAGTAGCGGGAGGCCGGGGTACAATGAGCAGTTCTTC. It is translated as CASSGRPGYNEQFF.

The chain couples TRBV2 to TRBJ1-2; no clear D gene. CDR3 size: 14 residues. The germline gives CDR1 SNHLY, CDR2 FYNNEI. Trimming pared 1 base from V and 0 bases from J, leaving 6 bases between. For the CDR3, the DNA is TGTGCCAGCAGTGAAGACAAGACTAACTATGGCTACACCTTC. Amino acids: CASSEDKTNYGYTF.

This clone has a handful of counts. The chain combines TRBV28 with TRBJ2-1; D is unresolved. CDR3 length: 11 residues. V lost 0 bases and J lost 9, with 3 bases in between. CDR1 MDHEN and CDR2 SYDVKM come from the germline V gene. The CDR3 protein is CASSLWSEQFF. The CDR3, as DNA: TGTGCCAGCAGTTTATGGAGTGAGCAGTTCTTC.

In this sample, this clone turned up a few times. The J gene is TRBJ1-5, the V gene TRBV6-6; D possibly corresponds to TRBD1 (5 bases). Per the germline V gene, CDR1 is MNHNY and CDR2 is SVGAGI (reference sequence). Trimming pared 6 bases from V and 3 bases from J, leaving 15 bases between. This CDR3 has 15 amino acids. The CDR3 is CASSQGARHNQPQHF. In DNA form, the CDR3 reads TGTGCCAGCAGCCAAGGGGCCAGACACAATCAGCCCCAGCATTTT.

V gene TRBV15 combines with J gene TRBJ1-5; D is perhaps TRBD1 (5 bases). The CDR3 runs to 13 residues. V shed 0 bases and J shed 7 bases, with 7 bases lying between them. CDR1 and CDR2 (germline): LNHNV, YYDKDF (reference sequence). CDR3 amino acids: CATSREGVQPQHF. The CDR3 DNA reads as TGTGCCACCAGCAGAGAAGGGGTACAGCCCCAGCATTTT.

This chain links TRBV7-2 with TRBJ2-1; 12 nucleotides match TRBD1. The V gene end was trimmed by 1 base and the J gene end by 7 bases; junction bases not matched to a gene: 8. This CDR3 is 17 amino acids long. The V gene's germline CDR1 is SGHTA and CDR2 FQGNSA. CDR3 nucleotide sequence: TGTGCCAGCAGCTTAGTGGGGACAGGGGGCGGGGGGAATGAGCAGTTCTTC. Its protein is CASSLVGTGGGGNEQFF.

The chain carries TRBV5-8 and TRBJ2-7; 10 nucleotides agree with TRBD2. CDR1 is SGHTS and CDR2 is YDEGEE in the germline V gene. V lost 4 bases, J lost 2 bases, and 12 bases stayed unmatched. This CDR3 is 17 amino acids long. CDR3 in DNA: TGTGCCAGCAGCCCCCCCTGGGTAGCGGGAGGCCCCTACGAGCAGTACTTC. It codes for CASSPPWVAGGPYEQYF.

A note on this clone: The junction shows a germline mismatch at one end, possibly a read error. The J gene is TRBJ2-7, the V gene TRBV13, with 8 bases lining up with TRBD2. Germline CDR1 PRHDT, CDR2 FYEKMQ (reference sequence). The CDR3 is made up of 14 amino acids. The CDR3 loop reads CASSQAGEDYEQYF. The DNA of the CDR3 is TGCGCCAGCAGCCAAGCGGGAGAGGACTACGAGCAGTACTTC. Drawing the rest from reference TRBV13 and TRBJ2-7, the complete variable domain is AAGVIQSPRHLIKEKRETATLKCYPIPRHDTVYWYQQGPGQDPQFLISFYEKMQSDKGSIPDRFSAQQFSDYHSELNMSSLELGDSALYFCASSQAGEDYEQYFGPGTRLTVT.

V usage is TRBV5-5 and J usage is TRBJ2-6; TRBD2 is a possible D gene (5 bases). Germline-derived CDR1 and CDR2 are SGHKS and YYEKEE (reference sequence). Between the trimmed V and J ends, which lost 3 bases and 2 bases, there was a span of 12 bases. The CDR3 runs 16 residues. The CDR3 nucleotides are TGTGCCAGCAGCTCTTGGCTGAGGGCTGGGGCCAACGTCCTGACTTTC. Its protein is CASSSWLRAGANVLTF.

The chain is built from TRBV9 and TRBJ1-2, with D possibly matching TRBD1 (5 bases). Trimming took 6 bases from V and 4 from J, leaving 10 bases between them. CDR3 size: 12 residues. CDR1 is SGDLS, CDR2 YYNGEE, per germline. This chain's CDR3 is CASKGISYGYTF. The CDR3 nucleotides are TGTGCCAGCAAGGGGATATCCTATGGCTACACCTTC.

The V gene is TRBV6-1, the J gene TRBJ2-5; 7 bases map to TRBD2. With the DNA end fitting TRBJ2-7 better, the J assignment may be wrong. The CDR3 covers 16 residues. The germline CDR1 and CDR2 sequences are MNHNS and SASEGT. The CDR3 coding sequence is TGTGCCAGCAGTGAAGTTGGACTAGTAACGCTCTACGAGCAGTACTTC. Amino acid sequence: CASSEVGLVTLYEQYF.

This chain links TRBV5-1 with TRBJ2-5; D is possibly TRBD2 (6 bases). This CDR3 region has 11 residues. V was pared by 4 bases and J by 5 bases, with 6 bases between. Germline-derived CDR1 and CDR2 are SGHRS and YFSETQ. CDR3 protein: CASSGGETQYF. The CDR3 DNA reads TGCGCCAGCAGCGGGGGGGAGACCCAGTACTTC.

J is TRBJ2-7 and V is TRBV14, with 9 bases fitting TRBD1. Germline V lookup: CDR1 SGHDN, CDR2 FVKESK. Trimming at V came to 5 bases and at J to 6 bases, leaving 5 bases not matched to a gene. This CDR3 region has 13 residues. CDR3 nucleotide sequence: TGTGCCAGCAGCTGGACAGGGGATGGCGAGCAGTACTTC. This gives the protein CASSWTGDGEQYF.